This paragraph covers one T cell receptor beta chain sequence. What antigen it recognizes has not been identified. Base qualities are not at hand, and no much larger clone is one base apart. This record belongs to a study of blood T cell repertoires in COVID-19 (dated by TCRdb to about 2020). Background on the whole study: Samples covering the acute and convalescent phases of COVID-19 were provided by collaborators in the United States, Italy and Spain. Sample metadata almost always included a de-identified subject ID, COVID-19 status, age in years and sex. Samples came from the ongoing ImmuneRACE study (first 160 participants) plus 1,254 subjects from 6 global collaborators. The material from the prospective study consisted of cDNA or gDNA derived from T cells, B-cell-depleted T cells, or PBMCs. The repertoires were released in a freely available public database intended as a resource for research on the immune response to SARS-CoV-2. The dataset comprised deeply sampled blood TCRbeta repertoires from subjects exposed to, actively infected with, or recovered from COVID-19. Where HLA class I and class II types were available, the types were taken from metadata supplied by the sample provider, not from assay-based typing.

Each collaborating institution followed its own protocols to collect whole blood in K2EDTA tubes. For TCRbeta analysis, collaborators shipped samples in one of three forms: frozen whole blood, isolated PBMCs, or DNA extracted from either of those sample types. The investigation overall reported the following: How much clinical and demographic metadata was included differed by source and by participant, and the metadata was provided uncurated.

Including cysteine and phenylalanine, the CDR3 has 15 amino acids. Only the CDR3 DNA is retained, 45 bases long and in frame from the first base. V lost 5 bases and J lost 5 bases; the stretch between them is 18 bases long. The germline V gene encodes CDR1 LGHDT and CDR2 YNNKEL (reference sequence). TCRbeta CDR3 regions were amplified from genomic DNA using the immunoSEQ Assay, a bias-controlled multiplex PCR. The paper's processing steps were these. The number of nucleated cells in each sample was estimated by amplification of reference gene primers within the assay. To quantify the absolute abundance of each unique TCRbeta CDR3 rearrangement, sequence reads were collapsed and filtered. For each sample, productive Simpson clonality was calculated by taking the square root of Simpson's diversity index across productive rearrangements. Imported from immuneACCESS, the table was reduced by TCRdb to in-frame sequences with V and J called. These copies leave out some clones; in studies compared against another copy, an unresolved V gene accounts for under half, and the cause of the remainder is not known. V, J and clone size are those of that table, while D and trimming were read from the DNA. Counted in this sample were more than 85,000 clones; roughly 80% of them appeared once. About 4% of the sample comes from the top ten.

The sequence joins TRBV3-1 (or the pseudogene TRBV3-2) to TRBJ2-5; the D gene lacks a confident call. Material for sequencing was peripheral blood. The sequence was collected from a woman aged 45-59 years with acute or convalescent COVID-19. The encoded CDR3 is CASSSRLTIRETQYF. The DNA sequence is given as TGTGCCAGCAGCTCTCGACTTACAATTCGGGAGACCCAGTACTTC.